The clone carrying this TCR beta chain was observed a few times. Trimming left V 1 base short and J 2 bases short, with 11 bases between. The CDR3 extends over 14 amino acids. Germline loops: CDR1 SQVTM, CDR2 ANQGSEA. A second about 7 to 11 cycle PCR used barcoded and J-beta primers. TCRdb re-called the 5' RACE reads through MiXCR, storing one row per CDR3 protein. The sample lists about 640,000 distinct CDR3 sequences, around 54% seen once, with approximately 37% in the top ten. These data come from a study of blood T cells in healthy people across ages. Each sample used at least 7 million PBMCs. The sequenced sample was blood. This TCR was recovered from a man aged 55 to 70 in good health. This chain connects TRBV29-1 to TRBJ1-2; possible D gene TRBD1, 5 bases. CDR3 loop: CSVEGAGLNYGYTF. The CDR3 DNA sequence: TGCAGCGTTGAAGGGGCAGGGCTCAACTATGGCTACACCTTC.